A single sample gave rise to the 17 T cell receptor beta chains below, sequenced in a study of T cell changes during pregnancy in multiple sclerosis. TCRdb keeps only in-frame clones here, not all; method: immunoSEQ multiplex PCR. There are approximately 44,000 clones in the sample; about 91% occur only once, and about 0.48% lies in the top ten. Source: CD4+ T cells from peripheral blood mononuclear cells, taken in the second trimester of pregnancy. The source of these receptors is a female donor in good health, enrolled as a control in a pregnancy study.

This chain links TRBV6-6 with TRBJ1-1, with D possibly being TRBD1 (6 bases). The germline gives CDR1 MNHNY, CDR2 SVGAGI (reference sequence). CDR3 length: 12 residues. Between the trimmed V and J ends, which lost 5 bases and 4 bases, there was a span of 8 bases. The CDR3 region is CASSHRVTEAFF. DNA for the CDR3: TGTGCCAGCAGTCACAGGGTCACTGAAGCTTTCTTT.

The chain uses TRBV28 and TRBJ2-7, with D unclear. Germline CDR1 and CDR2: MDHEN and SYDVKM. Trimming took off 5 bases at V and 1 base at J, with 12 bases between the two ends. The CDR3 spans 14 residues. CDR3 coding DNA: TGTGCCAGCAGTCCCCGCTCAGGTTCCTACGAGCAGTACTTC. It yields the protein CASSPRSGSYEQYF. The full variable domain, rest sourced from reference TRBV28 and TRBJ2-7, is DVKVTQSSRYLVKRTGEKVFLECVQDMDHENMFWYRQDPGLGLRLIYFSYDVKMKEKGDIPEGYSVSREKKERFSLILESASTNQTSMYLCASSPRSGSYEQYFGPGTRLTVT.

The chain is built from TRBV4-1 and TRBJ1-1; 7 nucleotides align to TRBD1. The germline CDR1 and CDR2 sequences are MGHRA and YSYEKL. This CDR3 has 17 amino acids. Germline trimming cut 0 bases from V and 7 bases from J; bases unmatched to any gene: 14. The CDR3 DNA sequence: TGCGCCAGCAGCCAAGATGGACAGGCCTCGCGAGTCGGTGAAGCTTTCTTT. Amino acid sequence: CASSQDGQASRVGEAFF.

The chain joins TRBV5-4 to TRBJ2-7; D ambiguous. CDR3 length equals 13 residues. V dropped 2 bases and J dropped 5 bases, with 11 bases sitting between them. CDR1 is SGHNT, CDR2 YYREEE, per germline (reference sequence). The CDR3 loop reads CASSLQFVDEQYF. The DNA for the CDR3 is TGTGCCAGCAGCTTACAGTTTGTGGACGAGCAGTACTTC. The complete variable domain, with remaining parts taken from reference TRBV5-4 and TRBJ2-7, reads ETGVTQSPTHLIKTRGQQVTLRCSSQSGHNTVSWYQQALGQGPQFIFQYYREEENGRGNFPPRFSGLQFPNYSSELNVNALELDDSALYLCASSLQFVDEQYFGPGTRLTVT.

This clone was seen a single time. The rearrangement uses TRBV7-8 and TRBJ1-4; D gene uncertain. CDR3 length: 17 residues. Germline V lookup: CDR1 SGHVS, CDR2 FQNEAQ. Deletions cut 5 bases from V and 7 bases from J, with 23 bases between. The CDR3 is CASSPRQPPGRAEKLFF. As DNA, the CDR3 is TGTGCCAGCAGCCCTAGGCAACCGCCCGGGCGGGCTGAAAAACTGTTTTTT.

CDR3 bases: TGTGCCAGCAGTGACTCGACAGGGACCCTAGAGCAGTACTTC. Protein product: CASSDSTGTLEQYF. The rearrangement links TRBV25-1 to TRBJ2-7; 7 nucleotides agree with TRBD1. This CDR3 is 14 amino acids long. Germline CDR1 and CDR2: MGHDK and SYGVNS. V dropped 3 bases and J dropped 7; count of bases not matched to a gene: 9.

The CDR3 region has the DNA TGTGCCAGCAGCTCGACAAGTTTAAGCTACGAGCAGTACTTC. This sequence encodes CASSSTSLSYEQYF. This rearrangement joins TRBV9 to TRBJ2-7; no reliable D call. Trimming removed 4 bases at V and 3 bases at J, with 14 bases between. The germline V gene has CDR1 SGDLS and CDR2 YYNGEE. The CDR3 runs 14 residues.

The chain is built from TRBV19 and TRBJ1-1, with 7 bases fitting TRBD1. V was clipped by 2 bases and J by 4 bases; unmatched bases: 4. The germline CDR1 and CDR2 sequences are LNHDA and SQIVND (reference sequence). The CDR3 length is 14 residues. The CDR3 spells CASSIQGGFTEAFF. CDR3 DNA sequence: TGTGCCAGTAGTATACAGGGGGGTTTCACTGAAGCTTTCTTT. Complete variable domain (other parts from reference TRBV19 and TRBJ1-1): DGGITQSPKYLFRKEGQNVTLSCEQNLNHDAMYWYRQDPGQGLRLIYYSQIVNDFQKGDIAEGYSVSREKKESFPLTVTSAQKNPTAFYLCASSIQGGFTEAFFGQGTRLTVV.

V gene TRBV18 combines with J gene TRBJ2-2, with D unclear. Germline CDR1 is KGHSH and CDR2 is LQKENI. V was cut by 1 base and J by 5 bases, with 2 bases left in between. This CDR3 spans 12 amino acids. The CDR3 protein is CASSPLTGELFF. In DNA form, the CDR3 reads TGTGCCAGCTCACCACTAACCGGGGAGCTGTTTTTT.

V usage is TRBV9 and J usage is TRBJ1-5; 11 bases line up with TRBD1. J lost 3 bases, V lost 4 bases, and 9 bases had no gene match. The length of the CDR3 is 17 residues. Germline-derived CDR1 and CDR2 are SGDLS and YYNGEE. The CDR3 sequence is CASSTGTGGSFNQPQHF. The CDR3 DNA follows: TGTGCCAGCAGCACCGGGACAGGGGGATCGTTCAATCAGCCCCAGCATTTT.

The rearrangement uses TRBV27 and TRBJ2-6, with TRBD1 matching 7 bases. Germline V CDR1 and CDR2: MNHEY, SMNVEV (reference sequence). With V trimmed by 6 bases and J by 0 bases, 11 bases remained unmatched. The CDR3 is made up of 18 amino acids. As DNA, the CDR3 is TGTGCCAGCAGCCCATCCCCCGGGACAGCCTCTGGGGCCAACGTCCTGACTTTC. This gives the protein CASSPSPGTASGANVLTF.

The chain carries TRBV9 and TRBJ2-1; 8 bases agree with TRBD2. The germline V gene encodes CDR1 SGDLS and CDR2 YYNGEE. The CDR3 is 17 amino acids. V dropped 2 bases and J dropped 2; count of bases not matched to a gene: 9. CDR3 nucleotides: TGTGCCAGCAGCGTCTCTCCGCGGGGGGCGACCTACAATGAGCAGTTCTTC. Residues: CASSVSPRGATYNEQFF.

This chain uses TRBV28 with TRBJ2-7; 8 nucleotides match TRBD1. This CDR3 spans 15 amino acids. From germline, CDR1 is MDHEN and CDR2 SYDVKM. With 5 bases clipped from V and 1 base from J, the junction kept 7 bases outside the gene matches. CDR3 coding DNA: TGTGCCAGCAGTGGGAAGGGGGACAGGTCCTACGAGCAGTACTTC. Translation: CASSGKGDRSYEQYF.

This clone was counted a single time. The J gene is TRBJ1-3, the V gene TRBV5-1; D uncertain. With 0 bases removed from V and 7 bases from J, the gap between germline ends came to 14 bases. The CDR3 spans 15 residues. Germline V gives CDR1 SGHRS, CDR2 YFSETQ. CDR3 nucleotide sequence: TGCGCCAGCAGCTTGGGAGGAACGGGTACGAACACCATATATTTT. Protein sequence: CASSLGGTGTNTIYF.

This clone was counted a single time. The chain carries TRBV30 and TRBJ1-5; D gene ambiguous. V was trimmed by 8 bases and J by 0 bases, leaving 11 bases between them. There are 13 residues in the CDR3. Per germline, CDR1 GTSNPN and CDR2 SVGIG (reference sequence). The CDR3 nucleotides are TGTGCCCTCGGGTGGAATAGCAATCAGCCCCAGCATTTT. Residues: CALGWNSNQPQHF.

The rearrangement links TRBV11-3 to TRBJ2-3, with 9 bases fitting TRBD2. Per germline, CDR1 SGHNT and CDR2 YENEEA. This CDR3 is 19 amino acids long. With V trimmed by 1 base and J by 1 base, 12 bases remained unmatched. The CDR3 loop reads CASSLGERLGLAGTDTQYF. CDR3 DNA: TGTGCCAGCAGCTTAGGGGAACGTCTGGGACTAGCCGGCACAGATACGCAGTATTTT. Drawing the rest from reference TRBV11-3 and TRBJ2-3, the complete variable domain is EAGVVQSPRYKIIEKKQPVAFWCNPISGHNTLYWYLQNLGQGPELLIRYENEEAVDDSQLPKDRFSAERLKGVDSTLKIQPAELGDSAVYLCASSLGERLGLAGTDTQYFGPGTRLTVL.

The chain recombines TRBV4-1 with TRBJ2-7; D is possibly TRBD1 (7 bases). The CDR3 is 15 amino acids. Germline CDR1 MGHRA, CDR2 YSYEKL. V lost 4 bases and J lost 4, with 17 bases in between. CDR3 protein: CASSLEQGRLYEQYF. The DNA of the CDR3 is TGCGCCAGCAGCCTGGAACAGGGGAGGCTATACGAGCAGTACTTC.